This TCR beta chain was captured in a study of Ad26.COV2.S vaccination and SARS-CoV-2 variants. Whole-study context: A participant enrolled in the COV1001 Ad26.COV2.S trial arm provided the sample. Intramuscularly, Ad26.COV2.S was given either once or twice, 56 days apart.

Noted treatment: roughly 19 received Ad26.COV2.S at low or high dose, single or two shots; a few received placebo; per-sample allocation not given. The samples were gathered on day 63 after the first injection of vaccine or placebo. Findings of the study overall: The study found similar non-spike TCR breadth in vaccine and placebo recipients.

About this clone itself: Its antigen is unknown.

The table came from immunoSEQ multiplex PCR; TCRdb's copy has only in-frame clones and leaves some out. The sample consists of about 350,000 clones, about 85% of them appearing once. Germline loops: CDR1 MNHNY, CDR2 SVGAGI (reference sequence). This CDR3 has 14 residues. Trimming stripped 2 bases from V and 6 bases from J, with 13 bases between. The chain uses TRBV6-6 and TRBJ1-1, with D possibly being TRBD1 (5 bases). This receptor was taken from a person between 18 and 60 years old who received the Ad26.COV2.S COVID-19 vaccine or a placebo. The sequencing here drew on peripheral blood, taken in a trial of Ad26.COV2.S vaccine versus placebo. The CDR3 bases are TGTGCCAGCAGTTACCCCGATGGGGCCGCTGAAGCTTTCTTT. This sequence encodes CASSYPDGAAEAFF.